This TCR beta chain appears in the sequencing data of a study of cytomegalovirus exposure and HLA in healthy donors. Overall study: Early released data comprised some 91 million unique TCRs from HLA-typed donors.

This clone was seen a single time. Its antigen is not known. Points from the study as a whole: In terms of immune exposure information, only CMV serostatus was available.

PCR primers comprised 60 Vbeta and 13 Jbeta primers. Profiled with immunoSEQ multiplex PCR; TCRdb holds only in-frame clones, not every one. The sample consists of 200,000 to 250,000 clones, over 80% of them appearing once. Germline-derived CDR1 and CDR2 are SGHRS and YFSETQ. V was cut by 0 bases and J by 5 bases, with 8 bases left in between. The CDR3 spans 14 residues. The sequenced sample consisted of PBMCs. The clonotype was recovered from a woman aged 40 to 50 in good health and CMV-seropositive. V is TRBV5-1 and J is TRBJ1-4, with D perhaps matching TRBD1 (5 bases). The CDR3 DNA is TGCGCCAGCAGCTTGGGACAGCAAAATGAAAAACTGTTTTTT. Its protein product is CASSLGQQNEKLFF.